The rows below give T cell receptor beta chains drawn from one sample of a study of cytomegalovirus exposure and HLA in healthy donors. Libraries were prepared by immunoSEQ multiplex PCR; TCRdb keeps only in-frame clonotypes and omits some of them. In the table there are about 80,000 clones, approximately 62% of which are singletons. The sequencing sample was made of PBMCs. All receptors derive from a male donor in good health and CMV-seropositive. CDR3s include the opening cysteine and the closing phenylalanine or tryptophan. D genes are given only for firm matches. The size of a clone is reported for some rows only, either as once, few or many, or as a class for expanded clones.

TRBJ1-2	few	TRBV19	-	CASSPTGMSYTF	TGTGCCAGTAGCCCTACAGGGATGAGCTACACCTTC
TRBJ2-7	-	TRBV27	TRBD2	CASSLQGGSSYEQYF	TGTGCCAGCAGTTTGCAAGGCGGGAGCTCCTACGAGCAGTACTTC
TRBJ2-7	-	TRBV9	TRBD2	CASGEGSPYEQYF	TGTGCCAGCGGGGAGGGGAGTCCCTACGAGCAGTACTTC
TRBJ2-1	-	TRBV30	TRBD2	CAWSSLASSGNEQFF	TGTGCCTGGAGTTCCTTGGCATCTAGCGGCAATGAGCAGTTCTTC
TRBJ2-7	once	TRBV10-3	TRBD1	CSSGQGMYEQYF	TGTTCGTCTGGACAGGGGATGTACGAGCAGTACTTC
TRBJ2-1	once	TRBV5-4	TRBD2	CASSLLAGARSYNEQFF	TGTGCCAGCAGCTTGCTAGCGGGGGCCCGCTCCTACAATGAGCAGTTCTTC
TRBJ2-2	few	TRBV28	TRBD2	CASGRGGTLNTGELFF	TGTGCCAGCGGGCGGGGGGGGACTCTTAACACCGGGGAGCTGTTTTTT
TRBJ2-1	-	TRBV9	TRBD2	CASSPRTSAYNEQFF	TGTGCCAGCAGCCCCCGGACTAGCGCCTACAATGAGCAGTTCTTC
TRBJ2-5	-	TRBV5-6	-	CASATQNQETQYF	TGTGCCAGCGCCACCCAGAACCAAGAGACCCAGTACTTC
TRBJ1-5	-	TRBV30	-	CAWSAGLEQPQHF	TGTGCCTGGAGTGCAGGACTTGAACAGCCCCAGCATTTT
TRBJ2-7	-	TRBV28	-	CASSRVVYEQYF	TGTGCCAGCAGCAGGGTGGTCTACGAGCAGTACTTC
TRBJ1-4	few	TRBV11-2	-	CASSPGVLREKLFF	TGTGCCAGCAGCCCCGGGGTTCTCCGCGAAAAACTGTTTTTT
TRBJ2-5	once	TRBV5-1	TRBD2	CASSLLREGAETQYF	TGCGCCAGCAGCTTATTGCGGGAGGGCGCGGAGACCCAGTACTTC
TRBJ1-4	-	TRBV28	TRBD1	CASSPPAGGEKLFF	TGTGCCAGCAGTCCTCCCGCAGGGGGAGAAAAACTGTTTTTT
TRBJ1-1	-	TRBV9	-	CASSASRLSTEAFF	TGTGCCAGCAGCGCCTCCAGGCTGAGCACTGAAGCTTTCTTT
TRBJ1-2	-	TRBV28	-	CASSLPGTSIGYGYTF	TGTGCCAGCAGTTTACCCGGGACTTCGATAGGGTATGGCTACACCTTC
TRBJ2-3	-	TRBV7-6	TRBD2	CAVRAGGTWGTDTQYF	TGTGCCGTCAGAGCGGGAGGGACCTGGGGCACAGATACGCAGTATTTT
TRBJ2-3	-	TRBV7-2	-	CASSRVDSTDTQYF	TGTGCCAGCAGCCGTGTAGATAGCACAGATACGCAGTATTTT
TRBJ1-4	few	TRBV6-5	-	CASSYSDGVLFF	TGTGCCAGCAGTTACTCGGACGGGGTACTGTTTTTT
TRBJ2-7	-	TRBV7-2	-	CASSLLSRGVYEQYF	TGTGCCAGCAGCTTACTGAGCAGGGGCGTCTACGAGCAGTACTTC
TRBJ2-5	few	TRBV5-6	-	CASSLDNQETQYF	TGTGCCAGCAGCTTGGACAATCAAGAGACCCAGTACTTC
TRBJ1-2	-	TRBV2	-	CASTAGSSVRYGYTF	TGTGCCAGCACCGCGGGCAGTTCAGTGCGATATGGCTACACCTTC
TRBJ2-1	-	TRBV29-1	TRBD1	CSVDGTGVNEQFF	TGCAGCGTTGACGGGACAGGGGTTAATGAGCAGTTCTTC
TRBJ2-7	-	TRBV10-3	-	CAISETGPSRADEQYF	TGTGCCATCAGTGAGACAGGTCCCTCCAGAGCCGACGAGCAGTACTTC
TRBJ2-1	-	TRBV4-2	TRBD2	CASSQEGGGRVNEQFF	TGTGCCAGCAGCCAAGAAGGCGGGGGGCGTGTGAATGAGCAGTTCTTC
TRBJ2-7	-	TRBV9	TRBD2	CASSESGNRPNEQYF	TGTGCCAGCAGCGAAAGCGGGAACAGACCAAACGAGCAGTACTTC
TRBJ1-2	few	TRBV6-1	-	CASSVTDSPLF	TGTGCCAGCAGTGTGACAGACTCCCCCCTCTTC
TRBJ2-1	-	TRBV5-4	-	CASSLELEYNEQFF	TGTGCCAGCAGCTTGGAATTGGAGTACAATGAGCAGTTCTTC
TRBJ2-7	-	TRBV29-1	-	CSVERQGLLGQYF	TGCAGCGTTGAACGGCAGGGGCTCTTGGGGCAGTACTTC
TRBJ1-2	-	TRBV30	-	CAWKRTTTNYGYTF	TGTGCCTGGAAACGGACAACCACTAACTATGGCTACACCTTC
TRBJ1-1	-	TRBV25-1	-	CASSVTGNTEAFF	TGTGCCAGCAGTGTAACAGGGAACACTGAAGCTTTCTTT
TRBJ1-2	-	TRBV6-1	-	CASRGGTVGGYTF	TGTGCCAGCAGGGGAGGGACCGTGGGTGGCTACACCTTC
TRBJ1-2	-	TRBV30	TRBD1	CAWSIGQGVEYGYPF	TGTGCCTGGAGCATTGGACAGGGGGTAGAATATGGCTACCCCTTC
TRBJ2-4	-	TRBV4-2	-	CASSQDPQGLGGRDIQYF	TGTGCCAGCAGCCAAGATCCCCAGGGACTGGGGGGTAGGGACATTCAGTACTTC
TRBJ2-1	-	TRBV7-7	-	CASSSVVRYNEQFF	TGTGCTAGCAGCTCAGTAGTCAGGTACAATGAGCAGTTCTTC
TRBJ1-4	-	TRBV29-1	-	CSVLAGGGGNEKLFF	TGCAGCGTTCTCGCGGGTGGGGGAGGTAATGAAAAACTGTTTTTT
TRBJ2-1	-	TRBV18	TRBD2	CASSPRLATDNEQFF	TGTGCCAGCTCACCAAGACTAGCGACGGACAATGAGCAGTTCTTC
TRBJ1-5	-	TRBV19	-	CASSISGGAGQPQHF	TGTGCCAGTAGTATATCGGGGGGCGCAGGGCAGCCCCAGCATTTT
TRBJ1-1	few	TRBV30	TRBD1	CAWMGTGGTEAFF	TGTGCCTGGATGGGTACAGGGGGCACTGAAGCTTTCTTT
TRBJ2-6	few	TRBV5-4	-	CASSSSGGLGANVLTF	TGTGCCAGCAGCTCGTCAGGGGGGCTCGGGGCCAACGTCCTGACTTTC
TRBJ2-2	-	TRBV7-6	TRBD2	CASSVTSSGDTGELFF	TGTGCCAGCAGCGTGACCTCTAGCGGGGACACCGGGGAGCTGTTTTTT
TRBJ2-4	-	TRBV11-2	TRBD1	CASSLQGAGIQYF	TGTGCCAGCAGCCTACAGGGGGCCGGCATTCAGTACTTC
TRBJ2-1	-	TRBV4-2	TRBD2	CASSQEGTSSYNEQFF	TGTGCCAGCAGCCAAGAAGGGACTAGCTCCTACAATGAGCAGTTCTTC
TRBJ1-2	-	TRBV9	-	CASSEDSYGYTF	TGTGCCAGCAGCGAGGACAGCTATGGCTACACCTTC
TRBJ1-1	-	TRBV4-2	-	CASSQQQENTEAFF	TGTGCCAGCAGCCAACAACAGGAGAACACTGAAGCTTTCTTT
TRBJ2-4	-	TRBV5-6	-	CASSLAGVYIQYF	TGTGCCAGCAGCTTAGCAGGGGTGTACATTCAGTACTTC